The 30 T cell receptor beta chains presented below share a single source sample, sequenced in a study of blood T cells in healthy people across ages. Primers used in a second PCR of roughly 6 to 12 cycles were a sample-barcoded 5' primer and a J-beta primer mix. Each CDR3 protein is one row after TCRdb ran MiXCR on the 5' RACE reads. The repertoire has around 1,800,000 distinct CDR3 sequences, around 42% of them found once; the top ten carry 20% to 25%. The specimen sequenced was blood. The receptors here all came from a human donor in good health.

The chain recombines TRBV24-1 with TRBJ1-2; no firm D call. V was pared by 4 bases and J by 5 bases, with 7 bases between. Germline V gene lookup returns CDR1 KGHDR and CDR2 SFDVKD. The CDR3 covers 12 residues. The CDR3 loop reads CATSEGSYGYTF. The CDR3 DNA follows: TGTGCCACCAGTGAGGGCAGTTATGGCTACACCTTC.

The V gene is TRBV5-6, the J gene TRBJ2-1; TRBD1 agrees at 9 bases. This CDR3 region has 16 residues. Germline lookup yields CDR1 SGHDT and CDR2 YYEEEE. J gave up 3 bases and V 0 bases, and 4 bases lay outside the gene matches. CDR3 bases: TGTGCCAGCAGCTTGGGGGGACAGGGTCTCTACAATGAGCAGTTCTTC. Protein product: CASSLGGQGLYNEQFF.

This chain links TRBV4-3 with TRBJ1-5; the D gene is possibly TRBD1 (5 bases). The CDR3 extends over 14 amino acids. Germline CDR1 and CDR2: LGHNA and YSLEER. V was cut by 5 bases and J by 4 bases, with 12 bases left in between. CDR3 residues: CASSVGLLNQPQHF. CDR3 sequence (DNA): TGCGCCAGCAGCGTGGGGCTCTTAAATCAGCCCCAGCATTTT.

The chain employs TRBV4-3 and TRBJ1-1, with D maybe TRBD1 (5 bases). The CDR3 contains 15 residues. The V gene's germline CDR1 is LGHNA and CDR2 YSLEER. Trimming removed 0 bases at V and 5 bases at J, with 13 bases between. CDR3 bases: TGCGCCAGCAGCCAAGATACGGAGGGGAAAACTGAAGCTTTCTTT. It codes for CASSQDTEGKTEAFF.

This clonotype occurred a few times. CDR3 residues: CASIKGPGRNIQYF. The CDR3 region has the DNA TGTGCCAGCATCAAAGGCCCGGGGAGAAACATTCAGTACTTC. The rearrangement joins TRBV6-6 to TRBJ2-4; D possibly corresponds to TRBD2 (5 bases). This CDR3 has 14 amino acids. CDR1 is MNHNY, CDR2 SVGAGI, per germline (reference sequence). V was pared by 7 bases and J by 6 bases, with 16 bases between.

This clonotype occurred a few times. The chain links TRBV5-6 to TRBJ2-1; 9 bases line up with TRBD1. CDR3 length: 15 residues. Germline lookup yields CDR1 SGHDT and CDR2 YYEEEE. V was clipped by 3 bases and J by 5 bases; unmatched bases: 6. The CDR3 coding sequence is TGTGCCAGCAGCTGGGGACAGGGTTTCAACAATGAGCAGTTCTTC. This translates into CASSWGQGFNNEQFF.

The rearrangement joins TRBV6-5 to TRBJ2-2, with D hard to call. Germline V lookup: CDR1 MNHEY, CDR2 SVGAGI. The CDR3 contains 15 residues. V lost 5 bases and J lost 4, with 14 bases in between. The CDR3 sequence: CASSADGEGTGELFF. The CDR3 nucleotides are TGTGCCAGCAGTGCGGACGGAGAAGGCACCGGGGAGCTGTTTTTT.

This chain joins TRBV2 and TRBJ1-2, with 7 bases aligning to TRBD1. V lost 5 bases to trimming and J lost 2 bases; unmatched junction nucleotides: 5. CDR3 length: 14 amino acids. The germline CDR1 and CDR2 sequences are SNHLY and FYNNEI. The CDR3 region has the DNA TGTGCCAGCAGTTATATGACAGGGAACTATGGCTACACCTTC. It is translated as CASSYMTGNYGYTF.

Details on this clonotype: The junction shows a germline mismatch at one end, possibly a read error. The chain couples TRBV12-3 or TRBV12-4 to TRBJ2-7; D possibly corresponds to TRBD2 (5 bases). The CDR3 is 14 amino acids. The DNA of the CDR3 is TGTGCCAGCAGTTTAAGGCACACCGACTACGGGCAGTACTTC. Translating it yields CASSLRHTDYGQYF.

Only a few counts were recorded for this clonotype. The J gene is TRBJ2-3, the V gene TRBV29-1; TRBD1 matches at 8 bases. Germline loops: CDR1 SQVTM, CDR2 ANQGSEA. This CDR3 region has 12 residues. The CDR3: CTVQGASDTQYF. Here the CDR3 DNA reads TGCACCGTGCAGGGGGCGTCGGATACGCAGTATTTT.

This sequence joins TRBV12-3 or TRBV12-4 and TRBJ2-4, with 10 bases identical to TRBD2. The closer fit of TRBJ2-5 to the DNA end suggests the J call may be wrong. The CDR3 is 15 residues long. CDR3 nucleotides: TGTGCCAGCAGTTTTGGTAGCGGGGGGCAAGAGACCCAGTACTTC. Its protein is CASSFGSGGQETQYF.

The chain combines TRBV6-2 or TRBV6-3 with TRBJ2-1, with TRBD2 matching 11 bases. J gave up 6 bases and V 8 bases, and 12 bases lay outside the gene matches. This CDR3 has 16 residues. Germline lookup yields CDR1 MNHEY and CDR2 SVGEGT. CDR3 sequence (DNA): TGTGCCAGCCTAAGAGTAGCGGGGGGGCTAGTCAATGAGCAGTTCTTC. It yields the protein CASLRVAGGLVNEQFF.

The chain couples TRBV7-9 to TRBJ2-1, with 9 bases aligning to TRBD1. The V segment lost 5 bases and the J segment 1 base; nucleotides outside the gene matches: 6. This CDR3 contains 16 residues. Germline assignment: CDR1 SEHNR and CDR2 FQNEAQ (reference sequence). The CDR3: CASSPDRGTSYNEQFF. In DNA, the CDR3 is TGTGCCAGCAGCCCGGACAGGGGAACGTCCTACAATGAGCAGTTCTTC.

This chain connects TRBV2 to TRBJ2-1, with 8 positions matching TRBD2. The V and J ends lost 5 bases and 7 bases, in that order; junction bases with no gene match: 10. Germline V gene data show CDR1 as SNHLY and CDR2 as FYNNEI. The CDR3 runs 15 residues. CDR3 protein: CASSSGAGVLNEQFF. The CDR3 coding sequence is TGTGCCAGCAGTTCCGGAGCGGGGGTTTTGAATGAGCAGTTCTTC.

This clonotype came up a few times. This chain joins TRBV15 and TRBJ1-1; the D gene is possibly TRBD1 (6 bases). Trimming shortened V by 5 bases and J by 0 bases, and 16 bases separated the two germline ends. This CDR3 region has 16 residues. CDR1 and CDR2 (germline): LNHNV, YYDKDF (reference sequence). CDR3 in amino acids: CATSGGQLPLNTEAFF. DNA of the CDR3: TGTGCCACCAGCGGAGGACAGTTACCGTTGAACACTGAAGCTTTCTTT. The full variable domain, its missing parts supplied by reference TRBV15 and TRBJ1-1, is DAMVIQNPRYQVTQFGKPVTLSCSQTLNHNVMYWYQQKSSQAPKLLFHYYDKDFNNEADTPDNFQSRRPNTSFCFLDIRSPGLGDTAMYLCATSGGQLPLNTEAFFGQGTRLTVV.

This sequence joins TRBV4-2 and TRBJ2-1; 7 bases align to TRBD1. The germline V gene encodes CDR1 LGHNA and CDR2 YNFKEQ. The CDR3 is made up of 13 amino acids. V dropped 0 bases and J dropped 13; count of bases not matched to a gene: 6. In DNA form, the CDR3 reads TGTGCCAGCAGCCAAGAAACTAGGGGGCCCCAGTTCTTC. Residues: CASSQETRGPQFF.

The chain joins TRBV7-3 to TRBJ2-3, with D perhaps being TRBD1 or TRBD2 (5 bases each). Trimming shortened V by 4 bases and J by 4 bases, and 24 bases separated the two germline ends. This CDR3 is built from 18 residues. Germline-derived CDR1 and CDR2 are SGHTA and FQGTGA. The CDR3 loop reads CASSSAELNRPVADTQYF. The CDR3 DNA follows: TGTGCCAGCAGCTCAGCGGAACTTAACAGGCCAGTCGCAGATACGCAGTATTTT.

There are a few counts of this clonotype. The chain combines TRBV7-9 with TRBJ2-1, with 15 bases aligning to TRBD2. J was trimmed by 10 bases and V by 6 bases; bases with no gene match: 13. This CDR3 has 17 residues. Germline CDR1 reads SEHNR; CDR2 reads FQNEAQ (reference sequence). The CDR3 sequence is CASRKAEGLAGGGEQFF. CDR3 sequence (DNA): TGTGCCAGCAGAAAAGCGGAAGGACTAGCGGGGGGGGGAGAGCAGTTCTTC.

This clonotype came up many times. This sequence joins TRBV29-1 and TRBJ1-5; D unresolved. This CDR3 contains 13 residues. Germline V gene data show CDR1 as SQVTM and CDR2 as ANQGSEA. V lost 5 bases and J 0 bases, leaving 8 bases between the germline ends. For the CDR3, the DNA is TGCAGCGTTATACAGAATAGCAATCAGCCCCAGCATTTT. Protein: CSVIQNSNQPQHF.

This clonotype was counted a few times. The chain has TRBV2 and TRBJ2-5; possibly TRBD2 for D (6 bases). CDR3 length: 15 residues. V was cut by 3 bases and J by 1 base, with 12 bases left in between. Per germline, CDR1 SNHLY and CDR2 FYNNEI. In DNA form, the CDR3 reads TGTGCCAGCAGTGACCCAGCGGGCCGCCAAGAGACCCAGTACTTC. This gives the protein CASSDPAGRQETQYF.

This clonotype was seen a few times. The rearrangement uses TRBV20-1 and TRBJ2-3; 9 positions match TRBD2. The CDR3 runs 14 residues. J was trimmed by 5 bases and V by 1 base; bases with no gene match: 4. Germline V gene lookup returns CDR1 DFQATT and CDR2 SNEGSKA (reference sequence). CDR3 in DNA: TGCAGTGCTAGAGCGGGCGGGGGGGAAGATACGCAGTATTTT. As protein: CSARAGGGEDTQYF.

This chain joins TRBV29-1 and TRBJ1-2; 8 bases are shared with TRBD1. This CDR3 region has 14 residues. Unmatched junction bases numbered 11, after V lost 5 bases and J lost 6 bases. Germline CDR1 is SQVTM and CDR2 is ANQGSEA. CDR3 nucleotide sequence: TGCAGCGTTACAGAAGGGACAGGCCTCCATGGCTACACCTTC. This translates into CSVTEGTGLHGYTF. Full variable domain (missing parts from reference TRBV29-1 and TRBJ1-2): SAVISQKPSRDICQRGTSLTIQCQVDSQVTMMFWYRQQPGQSLTLIATANQGSEATYESGFVIDKFPISRPNLTFSTLTVSNMSPEDSSIYLCSVTEGTGLHGYTFGSGTRLTVV.

This clonotype has only a few counts. J is TRBJ1-2 and V is TRBV15; 8 nucleotides match TRBD1. Germline V gene lookup returns CDR1 LNHNV and CDR2 YYDKDF (reference sequence). The junction had 2 bases not matched to a gene; V was cut back by 1 base and J by 4 bases. CDR3 length equals 14 residues. CDR3: CATSRVGTGYGYTF. The CDR3 nucleotides are TGTGCCACCAGCAGAGTTGGGACAGGCTATGGCTACACCTTC.

The chain joins TRBV12-3 or TRBV12-4 to TRBJ2-1; 8 bases map to TRBD1. V dropped 3 bases and J dropped 8; count of bases not matched to a gene: 9. The CDR3 covers 15 residues. The CDR3 loop is CASSFYRGYEDEQFF. Here the CDR3 DNA reads TGTGCCAGCAGTTTTTACAGGGGGTACGAGGATGAGCAGTTCTTC.

Many counts were recorded for this clonotype. This chain connects TRBV7-9 to TRBJ2-3; unclear D gene. From germline, CDR1 is SEHNR and CDR2 FQNEAQ (reference sequence). Trimming stripped 4 bases from V and 7 bases from J, with 3 bases between. This CDR3 has 10 residues. CDR3 sequence: CASSSYTQYF. CDR3 in DNA: TGTGCCAGCAGCTCGTATACGCAGTATTTT.

The chain uses TRBV6-2 or TRBV6-3 and TRBJ2-7; 7 bases align to TRBD2. Trimming cost V 4 bases and J 3 bases; bases outside gene matches: 18. This CDR3 spans 18 amino acids. The V gene's germline CDR1 is MNHEY and CDR2 SVGEGT. The CDR3 DNA reads TGTGCCAGCAGTTCCCTCGGACTAGATAAGTCTGGGGGCTACGAGCAGTACTTC. Amino acid sequence: CASSSLGLDKSGGYEQYF.

This clonotype was counted between two and nine times. As DNA, the CDR3 is TGTGCCAGCACCACAGGGAGTAAGGGAGAGACCCAGTACTTC. It translates to CASTTGSKGETQYF. V is TRBV25-1 and J is TRBJ2-5; TRBD1 is a possible D gene (6 bases). Trimming shortened V by 7 bases and J by 4 bases, and 16 bases separated the two germline ends. This CDR3 is built from 14 residues. In germline, CDR1 is MGHDK, CDR2 SYGVNS.

This clonotype was recorded a few times. The chain couples TRBV5-1 to TRBJ2-5; weak D call: TRBD2 (6 bases). Per the germline V gene, CDR1 is SGHRS and CDR2 is YFSETQ. V shed 0 bases and J shed 11 bases, with 20 bases lying between them. The CDR3 consists of 15 residues. CDR3 protein: CASSLVAGRYNEQYF. In DNA form, the CDR3 reads TGCGCCAGCAGCTTGGTGGCAGGGAGGTACAATGAGCAGTACTTC. Drawing the rest from reference TRBV5-1 and TRBJ2-5, the complete variable domain is KAGVTQTPRYLIKTRGQQVTLSCSPISGHRSVSWYQQTPGQGLQFLFEYFSETQRNKGNFPGRFSGRQFSNSRSEMNVSTLELGDSALYLCASSLVAGRYNEQYFGPGTRLLVL.

The chain combines TRBV11-2 with TRBJ1-4, with 7 bases aligning to TRBD1. Trimming took 4 bases from V and 7 from J; bases not matched to a gene: 9. This CDR3 has 15 amino acids. Germline V gives CDR1 SGHAT, CDR2 FQNNGV. CDR3 sequence: CASSSSQGTGEKLFF. Written as DNA, the CDR3 is TGTGCCAGCAGCTCGTCACAGGGGACGGGTGAAAAACTGTTTTTT.

The chain recombines TRBV6-5 with TRBJ1-3; D remains unclear. There are 14 residues in the CDR3. Germline V lookup: CDR1 MNHEY, CDR2 SVGAGI. Trimming took 0 bases from V and 4 from J, leaving 7 bases between them. The CDR3 reads CASSYSSWGNTIYF. The CDR3 coding sequence is TGTGCCAGCAGTTACTCGTCTTGGGGAAACACCATATATTTT.